This T cell receptor beta chain was identified during a study of control samples from healthy donors and cancer patients. Profiled with immunoSEQ multiplex PCR; TCRdb holds only in-frame clones, not every one. The sample includes 150,000 to 200,000 clones, 75% to 95% seen only once; the top ten take more than 1.3%. This CDR3 has 15 residues. The germline V gene encodes CDR1 MNHEY and CDR2 SMNVEV (reference sequence). J was trimmed by 1 base and V by 4 bases; bases with no gene match: 3. The sample taken for sequencing was blood. This receptor was taken from a woman aged 30 to 39 in good health. V gene TRBV27 combines with J gene TRBJ2-3; 9 bases line up with TRBD1. In DNA, the CDR3 is TGTGCCAGCAGTTCACAGGGGGCGGGCACAGATACGCAGTATTTT. It codes for CASSSQGAGTDTQYF.